The rows below give T cell receptor beta chains drawn from one sample of a study of blood T cells in healthy people across ages. One entry per CDR3 protein, called by TCRdb with MiXCR from the 5' RACE reads. The data show roughly 800,000 distinct CDR3 sequences, 58% seen once. Sequenced: blood. These receptor sequences come from a man younger than 45 in good health. CDR3s include the opening cysteine and the closing phenylalanine or tryptophan. The order of the fields is clone size, D gene, J gene, V gene, CDR3 DNA, CDR3 protein. The D gene is left open where the match is weak. Part of the rows lack a size; the others show once, few, many or a class for expanded clones.

abundance: many
d_gene: NA
j_gene: TRBJ1-5
v_gene: TRBV15
CDR3nt: TGTGCCACCAGCAGCCCCTGGGGGAGGGGAATTCAGCCCCAGCATTTT
CDR3aa: CATSSPWGRGIQPQHF

abundance: many
d_gene: TRBD2
j_gene: TRBJ2-1
v_gene: TRBV7-6
CDR3nt: TGTGCCAGCAGCCTCGGGACTAGCGGGAGTGGTGAGCAGTTCTTC
CDR3aa: CASSLGTSGSGEQFF

abundance: NA
d_gene: TRBD2
j_gene: TRBJ2-5
v_gene: TRBV20-1
CDR3nt: TGCAGTGCTAGATCGCTAGCGGACCGACAAGAGACCCAGTACTTC
CDR3aa: CSARSLADRQETQYF

abundance: few
d_gene: NA
j_gene: TRBJ2-7
v_gene: TRBV6-6
CDR3nt: TGTGCCAGCAGTTACTCCCAGCCCGCCTACGAGCAGTACTTC
CDR3aa: CASSYSQPAYEQYF

abundance: NA
d_gene: NA
j_gene: TRBJ2-2
v_gene: TRBV20-1
CDR3nt: TGCAGTGCTCTTAAGGAAACCGGGGAGCTGTTTTTT
CDR3aa: CSALKETGELFF

abundance: NA
d_gene: NA
j_gene: TRBJ2-4
v_gene: TRBV28
CDR3nt: TGTGCCAGCAGTCCCAAACTGAGGGCCAAAAACATTCAGTACTTC
CDR3aa: CASSPKLRAKNIQYF

abundance: once
d_gene: NA
j_gene: TRBJ2-1
v_gene: TRBV7-9
CDR3nt: TGTGCCAGCAGCGAAACAGGGAACCATGAGCAGTTCTTC
CDR3aa: CASSETGNHEQFF

abundance: few
d_gene: NA
j_gene: TRBJ2-5
v_gene: TRBV4-3
CDR3nt: TGCGCCAGCAGCCAAGATAAGGCGGGGCAAGAGACCCAGTACTTC
CDR3aa: CASSQDKAGQETQYF

abundance: NA
d_gene: NA
j_gene: TRBJ2-1
v_gene: TRBV28
CDR3nt: TGTGCCAGCAGCCGGGACCAAACACCGGGGTTCTTC
CDR3aa: CASSRDQTPGFF

abundance: NA
d_gene: NA
j_gene: TRBJ2-3
v_gene: TRBV3-1
CDR3nt: TGTGCCAGCAGCTCTAGTACGCGGGGTCGGGAGGATACGCAGTATTTT
CDR3aa: CASSSSTRGREDTQYF

abundance: NA
d_gene: NA
j_gene: TRBJ2-3
v_gene: TRBV12-3/TRBV12-4
CDR3nt: TGTGCCAGCAGTTATGCCCGGGGTACGCAGTATTTT
CDR3aa: CASSYARGTQYF

abundance: few
d_gene: NA
j_gene: TRBJ2-7
v_gene: TRBV27
CDR3nt: TGTGCCAGCAGTTTATACCCATTGGACTACGAGCAGTACTTC
CDR3aa: CASSLYPLDYEQYF

abundance: NA
d_gene: TRBD1
j_gene: TRBJ1-1
v_gene: TRBV3-1
CDR3nt: TGTGCCAGCAGCCAAGGCAGGGGGATGTTCAACACTGAAGCTTTCTTT
CDR3aa: CASSQGRGMFNTEAFF

abundance: NA
d_gene: NA
j_gene: TRBJ2-7
v_gene: TRBV20-1
CDR3nt: TGCAGTGCTAGGATCAGCTCCTACGAGCAGTACTTC
CDR3aa: CSARISSYEQYF

abundance: NA
d_gene: NA
j_gene: TRBJ2-7
v_gene: TRBV7-8
CDR3nt: TGTGCCAGCAGCCATACAGGGTTAGACTACGAGCAGTACTTC
CDR3aa: CASSHTGLDYEQYF

abundance: NA
d_gene: NA
j_gene: TRBJ2-5
v_gene: TRBV5-1
CDR3nt: TGCGCCAGCAGCTTGCAGGTCCAAGAGACCCAGTACTTC
CDR3aa: CASSLQVQETQYF

abundance: few
d_gene: TRBD1
j_gene: TRBJ1-2
v_gene: TRBV6-6
CDR3nt: TGTGCCAGCAGTTCCGACAGGGATGGCTACACCTTC
CDR3aa: CASSSDRDGYTF

abundance: NA
d_gene: TRBD2
j_gene: TRBJ2-1
v_gene: TRBV9
CDR3nt: TGTGCCAGCAGCGTCGGGGGGGCCGCGAATGAGCAGTTCTTC
CDR3aa: CASSVGGAANEQFF

abundance: few
d_gene: NA
j_gene: TRBJ2-1
v_gene: TRBV6-1
CDR3nt: TGTGCCAGCAGTGAAGCCCCGAAGCGGGACAATGAGCAGTTCTTC
CDR3aa: CASSEAPKRDNEQFF

abundance: NA
d_gene: TRBD2
j_gene: TRBJ2-6
v_gene: TRBV4-1
CDR3nt: TGCGCCAGCAGCCCCTCCGGGACTAGCGGGAGTTTGGGGGCCAACGTCCTGACTTTC
CDR3aa: CASSPSGTSGSLGANVLTF

abundance: NA
d_gene: NA
j_gene: TRBJ2-3
v_gene: TRBV18
CDR3nt: TGTGCCAGCTCACCAATGGGCACAGATACGCAGTATTTT
CDR3aa: CASSPMGTDTQYF

abundance: few
d_gene: TRBD1
j_gene: TRBJ2-7
v_gene: TRBV20-1
CDR3nt: TGCAGTGCCACCCCGGGACAGGGGGGGTACGAGCAGTACTTC
CDR3aa: CSATPGQGGYEQYF

abundance: NA
d_gene: TRBD2
j_gene: TRBJ2-5
v_gene: TRBV20-1
CDR3nt: TGCAGTGCTAGTACATCTCGCCGGCGGACTAGCGGGGTCCAAGAGACCCAGTACTTC
CDR3aa: CSASTSRRRTSGVQETQYF

abundance: NA
d_gene: TRBD2
j_gene: TRBJ2-3
v_gene: TRBV20-1
CDR3nt: TGCAGTGCCCCTCTCCGTAGCGGGGGATCAGATACGCAGTATTTT
CDR3aa: CSAPLRSGGSDTQYF

abundance: NA
d_gene: TRBD1
j_gene: TRBJ1-2
v_gene: TRBV30
CDR3nt: TGTGCCTGGAGTGTCCGGGACAGGGCCTTAGGCTACACCTTC
CDR3aa: CAWSVRDRALGYTF

abundance: NA
d_gene: TRBD1
j_gene: TRBJ1-5
v_gene: TRBV7-9
CDR3nt: TGTGCCAGCAGCTTAGCAGGGGGCACCCAGCCCCAGCATTTT
CDR3aa: CASSLAGGTQPQHF

abundance: NA
d_gene: NA
j_gene: TRBJ2-7
v_gene: TRBV20-1
CDR3nt: TGCAGTGCCCTGGAGCCTTTTCGAGGGTCCTACAATGAGCAGTACTTC
CDR3aa: CSALEPFRGSYNEQYF

abundance: NA
d_gene: TRBD2
j_gene: TRBJ2-1
v_gene: TRBV29-1
CDR3nt: TGCAGCGTTGCCCTTCTTGCGGGAGTGATGGGTGAGCAGTTCTTC
CDR3aa: CSVALLAGVMGEQFF

abundance: NA
d_gene: NA
j_gene: TRBJ2-1
v_gene: TRBV10-3
CDR3nt: TGTGCCATGAGAGGCAGCTCCTACAATGAGCAGTTCTTC
CDR3aa: CAMRGSSYNEQFF

abundance: NA
d_gene: NA
j_gene: TRBJ2-5
v_gene: TRBV7-9
CDR3nt: TGTGCCAGCAGCGCCTTGTCCACTAGGACCCAGTACTTC
CDR3aa: CASSALSTRTQYF

abundance: few
d_gene: NA
j_gene: TRBJ2-3
v_gene: TRBV12-3/TRBV12-4
CDR3nt: TGTGCCAGCAGTTTTTCAACTAGCACAGATACGCAGTATTTT
CDR3aa: CASSFSTSTDTQYF

abundance: NA
d_gene: NA
j_gene: TRBJ2-7
v_gene: TRBV6-5
CDR3nt: TGTGCCAGCAGTTATAGGGCCCCGACTTGGGGCTCCGACGAGCAGTACTTC
CDR3aa: CASSYRAPTWGSDEQYF

abundance: NA
d_gene: NA
j_gene: TRBJ2-5
v_gene: TRBV29-1
CDR3nt: TGCAGCGTTGACAACGTAGAGGAGACCCAGTACTTC
CDR3aa: CSVDNVEETQYF

abundance: NA
d_gene: TRBD2
j_gene: TRBJ2-7
v_gene: TRBV7-2
CDR3nt: TGTGCCAGCAGCCAAAGCGGGACCTCCTACGAGCAGTACTTC
CDR3aa: CASSQSGTSYEQYF

abundance: NA
d_gene: TRBD1
j_gene: TRBJ1-2
v_gene: TRBV29-1
CDR3nt: TGCAGCGTTGACCGACAGGGGGATGGCTACACCTTC
CDR3aa: CSVDRQGDGYTF

abundance: few
d_gene: NA
j_gene: TRBJ1-2
v_gene: TRBV4-3
CDR3nt: TGCGCCAGCAGCCAAGTGTTCACCGCATCAACTAACTATGGCTACACCTTC
CDR3aa: CASSQVFTASTNYGYTF

abundance: few
d_gene: NA
j_gene: TRBJ2-1
v_gene: TRBV10-3
CDR3nt: TGTGCCATCAGTGAGGGACCCTCGGGGTCCAATGAGCAGTTCTTC
CDR3aa: CAISEGPSGSNEQFF

abundance: NA
d_gene: NA
j_gene: TRBJ2-4
v_gene: TRBV4-3
CDR3nt: TGCGCCAGCAGCCAAGAATACTCAAACATTCAGTACTTC
CDR3aa: CASSQEYSNIQYF

abundance: NA
d_gene: TRBD2
j_gene: TRBJ2-1
v_gene: TRBV28
CDR3nt: TGTGCCAGCGAGGAAACTAACCTGGCGGGAGTCGGGTACAATGAGCAGTTCTTC
CDR3aa: CASEETNLAGVGYNEQFF

abundance: NA
d_gene: NA
j_gene: TRBJ1-2
v_gene: TRBV27
CDR3nt: TGTGCCAGCAGTTCCCAACCACTCATCTCATGGGGCTATGGCTACACCTTC
CDR3aa: CASSSQPLISWGYGYTF

abundance: NA
d_gene: NA
j_gene: TRBJ2-4
v_gene: TRBV5-4
CDR3nt: TGTGCCAGCAGCCATGCGAAAGGGAAAAACATTCAGTACTTC
CDR3aa: CASSHAKGKNIQYF

abundance: few
d_gene: NA
j_gene: TRBJ2-4
v_gene: TRBV25-1
CDR3nt: TGTGCCAGCAGACAGGCCCGGGTTACATTAGCCAAAAACATTCAGTACTTC
CDR3aa: CASRQARVTLAKNIQYF

abundance: NA
d_gene: TRBD1
j_gene: TRBJ2-4
v_gene: TRBV27
CDR3nt: TGTGCCAGCAGTTTATTCGGACAGGGAAACATTCAGTACTTC
CDR3aa: CASSLFGQGNIQYF

abundance: NA
d_gene: TRBD2
j_gene: TRBJ2-3
v_gene: TRBV20-1
CDR3nt: TGCAGTGCTAGAGCCGGGACTAGCGGCACAGATACGCAGTATTTT
CDR3aa: CSARAGTSGTDTQYF

abundance: NA
d_gene: TRBD2
j_gene: TRBJ2-1
v_gene: TRBV28
CDR3nt: TGTGCCAGCAGCACGACTAGCGGGAAACGCTACAATGAGCAGTTCTTC
CDR3aa: CASSTTSGKRYNEQFF

abundance: few
d_gene: NA
j_gene: TRBJ2-7
v_gene: TRBV7-2
CDR3nt: TGTGCCAGCAGCTTAACTCGGGGCCCCTACGAGCAGTACTTC
CDR3aa: CASSLTRGPYEQYF

abundance: few
d_gene: NA
j_gene: TRBJ2-3
v_gene: TRBV29-1
CDR3nt: TGCAGCGTCGAGGGGGAGCCCGACTCTAGCACAGATACGCAGTATTTT
CDR3aa: CSVEGEPDSSTDTQYF

abundance: NA
d_gene: NA
j_gene: TRBJ1-2
v_gene: TRBV7-2
CDR3nt: TGTGCCAGCAGCTCTCCGTCCACGGGCAACTATGGCTACACCTTC
CDR3aa: CASSSPSTGNYGYTF

abundance: NA
d_gene: NA
j_gene: TRBJ1-2
v_gene: TRBV6-5
CDR3nt: TGTGCCAGCAGACCAACTAACGGCTATGGCTACACCTTC
CDR3aa: CASRPTNGYGYTF

abundance: NA
d_gene: NA
j_gene: TRBJ2-5
v_gene: TRBV6-6
CDR3nt: TGTGCCAGTCAAACGGAGGGAGAGACCCAGTACTTC
CDR3aa: CASQTEGETQYF

abundance: many
d_gene: NA
j_gene: TRBJ2-1
v_gene: TRBV20-1
CDR3nt: TGCAGTGCTAGTCCCTGGCGGGCGAGCTCCTACAATGAGCAGTTCTTC
CDR3aa: CSASPWRASSYNEQFF

abundance: NA
d_gene: TRBD1
j_gene: TRBJ2-7
v_gene: TRBV5-1
CDR3nt: TGCGCCAGCAGCCCCGGTGGATCGGGACAGGGGAACGAGCAGTACTTC
CDR3aa: CASSPGGSGQGNEQYF

abundance: few
d_gene: NA
j_gene: TRBJ2-3
v_gene: TRBV7-9
CDR3nt: TGTGCCAGCAGTCCAATAGGTTCATCGCAGGAGGTATCAGATACGCAGTATTTT
CDR3aa: CASSPIGSSQEVSDTQYF